This T cell receptor (beta chain) comes out of a study of cytomegalovirus exposure and HLA in healthy donors. Study-level points and caveats: Earlier findings revealed that most TCR beta V segments proved productive either about 87% or about 30% of the time. TCR beta chain V- and J-gene trimming was linked, in a later analysis, to a missense variant in DCLRE1C. A later analysis reportedly identified an Asian-associated ancestry cluster as carrying fewer N-insertions than the roughly 720-donor mean.

A word on this clone: What it binds is unknown.

With 60 Vbeta and 13 Jbeta primers, the PCR was carried out. As handled by the study authors: In a later analysis, 80 million to 100 million unique TCR beta chains included roughly 11 million shared by two or more donors. Sequencing used immunoSEQ multiplex PCR; TCRdb keeps in-frame clones, though not all of them. V and J calls and clone size come straight from that table; D and trimming were deduced from the DNA. The sample carries some 200,000 clones, more than 80% recorded once. The CDR3 spans 14 residues. Trimming took 3 bases from V and 7 from J, leaving 13 bases between them. Germline loops: CDR1 SGDLS, CDR2 YYNGEE.

The receptor was isolated from a boy younger than 18 in good health and CMV-seronegative. The chain couples TRBV9 to TRBJ1-4; a possible D gene is TRBD1 (5 bases). The sequenced sample was PBMCs. CDR3 protein: CASSAGGGSEKLFF. The CDR3 DNA reads TGTGCCAGCAGCGCCGGGGGGGGGAGTGAAAAACTGTTTTTT.